This TCR beta chain is drawn from a study of blood T cell repertoires in COVID-19. Study background: T cells, B-cell-depleted T cells, or PBMCs provided the cDNA or gDNA that served as material.

Profiling relied on immunoSEQ multiplex PCR, and the TCRdb table lists in-frame clones only, not all of them. The table lists 400,000 to 450,000 clones, about 87% of them singletons. From germline, CDR1 is SGDLS and CDR2 YYNGEE. The V gene end was trimmed by 5 bases and the J gene end by 4 bases; junction bases not matched to a gene: 6. The CDR3 extends over 15 amino acids. It was during active infection that Seattle patients were enrolled and then longitudinally followed. The sequence was obtained from a young man with COVID-19, enrolled during active disease. Sequenced: peripheral blood. V gene TRBV9 combines with J gene TRBJ1-1, with 12 nucleotides matching TRBD1. CDR3 sequence: CASSAGTGGGTEAFF. CDR3 coding DNA: TGTGCCAGCAGTGCAGGGACAGGGGGCGGCACTGAAGCTTTCTTT.